This TCR beta chain appears in the sequencing data of a study of lymphopenia after photon versus proton radiotherapy. The study's findings and limits: Better survival with proton therapy was suggested as possible, not demonstrated. Under photons, naive T cells and diversity fell while effector/memory populations rose.

Regarding this clone: Its antigen is currently unknown.

Data came from immunoSEQ multiplex PCR; TCRdb stores just in-frame clones and leaves some out. This table holds roughly 65,000 clones, roughly 93% found once. The CDR3 sequence is 13 residues long. Looked up from germline, CDR1 is SGHAT and CDR2 is FQNNGV. V gave up 0 bases and J gave up 5 bases, with 8 bases separating them. The V gene is TRBV11-2, the J gene TRBJ2-7; D is undetermined. The sample was peripheral blood, taken from a patient treated with photon-based radiotherapy. This clonotype originated in a woman aged 70-85 years with pancreatic cancer. The CDR3 reads CASSLDPSDEQYF. The DNA of the CDR3 is TGTGCCAGCAGCTTAGATCCCTCGGACGAGCAGTACTTC.